The clone carrying this T cell receptor beta chain was seen only a few times. Its antigen is not identified. The data belong to a study of blood T cells in healthy people across ages. As for the study in general: Template switching captured about one barcoded beta molecule per two T cells. Whole-study results and caveats: It was found that TCR beta diversity correlated strongly with the percentage of naive T cells. In the absence of known donor CMV status, changes in expanded clonotypes were possibly confounded.

This CDR3 is 15 amino acids long. The germline gives CDR1 SQVTM, CDR2 ANQGSEA. V lost 0 bases and J lost 4, with 16 bases in between. The amount of total RNA extracted per sample was at least 5.5 micrograms. Then a second PCR, running roughly 7 to 11 cycles, was carried out with a sample-barcoded 5' primer and a J-beta primer mix. TCRdb reprocessed the 5' RACE reads with MiXCR, giving one entry per CDR3 protein. The repertoire has 1.5 million to 2 million distinct CDR3 sequences, 49% of them found once; the top ten carry approximately 2.1%. This chain joins TRBV29-1 and TRBJ2-7; D is ambiguous. Sequencing was carried out using blood. This receptor was identified in a woman aged 40 to 55 in good health. DNA of the CDR3: TGCAGCGTTGAAGATCGGAGCAGGTCTTCGTACGAGCAGTACTTC. Its protein is CSVEDRSRSSYEQYF.